These 22 T cell receptor beta chains originate from one sample sequenced in a study of cytomegalovirus exposure and HLA in healthy donors. Primers for the PCR totalled 60 Vbeta and 13 Jbeta. This table comes from immunoSEQ multiplex PCR, and its TCRdb copy is limited to in-frame clones, with some not included. This sample has about 190,000 clones, with roughly 80% found just once. The sequenced material came from PBMCs. Receptors were obtained from a middle-aged man in good health and CMV-seropositive.

The chain carries TRBV7-8 and TRBJ2-7; TRBD2 matches 15 bases. The CDR3 covers 17 residues. Germline V gives CDR1 SGHVS, CDR2 FQNEAQ. The V segment lost 4 bases and the J segment 5 bases; nucleotides outside the gene matches: 9. Here the CDR3 reads CASSYRTSGGAIHEQYF. The CDR3 DNA reads as TGTGCCAGCAGCTACCGGACTAGCGGGGGGGCAATCCACGAGCAGTACTTC.

This chain links TRBV18 with TRBJ2-5, with TRBD2 matching 10 bases. Losses at the gene ends were 0 bases for V and 1 base for J; bases not matched to a gene: 2. The CDR3 spans 16 residues. The germline V gene has CDR1 KGHSH and CDR2 LQKENI. The CDR3 here is CASSPPGTSVQETQYF. The CDR3 nucleotides are TGTGCCAGCTCACCACCCGGGACTAGCGTCCAAGAGACCCAGTACTTC.

This chain connects TRBV5-1 to TRBJ2-1; 8 nucleotides agree with TRBD1. The V gene's germline CDR1 is SGHRS and CDR2 YFSETQ. J was trimmed by 7 bases and V by 4 bases; bases with no gene match: 4. The CDR3 spans 13 residues. The CDR3 DNA reads as TGCGCCAGCAGCGTGGACAGGGCAAATGAGCAGTTCTTC. Translated, it gives CASSVDRANEQFF.

The V and J genes are TRBV4-3 and TRBJ2-5; 10 positions agree with TRBD2. Germline trimming cut 1 base from V and 4 bases from J; bases unmatched to any gene: 3. Germline CDR1 is LGHNA and CDR2 is YSLEER. The CDR3 loop spans 15 amino acids. The CDR3, as DNA: TGCGCCAGCAGCCAAGCCTGGACTAGCGGAGAGACCCAGTACTTC. As protein: CASSQAWTSGETQYF.

This chain connects TRBV9 to TRBJ1-5; D call uncertain. This CDR3 spans 10 amino acids. The V and J ends lost 7 bases and 5 bases respectively, with 4 bases between them. Germline assignment: CDR1 SGDLS and CDR2 YYNGEE. The CDR3 here is CASGDQPQHF. CDR3 in DNA: TGTGCCAGCGGAGATCAGCCCCAGCATTTT.

The chain is built from TRBV7-9 and TRBJ2-7, with a weak D call TRBD2 (5 bases). Deletions cut 3 bases from V and 2 bases from J, with 8 bases between. The CDR3 covers 13 residues. CDR1 is SEHNR and CDR2 is FQNEAQ in the germline V gene (reference sequence). The CDR3 protein is CASSFAGPYEQYF. DNA for the CDR3: TGTGCCAGCAGCTTTGCGGGCCCCTACGAGCAGTACTTC. Full variable domain (missing parts from reference TRBV7-9 and TRBJ2-7): DTGVSQNPRHKITKRGQNVTFRCDPISEHNRLYWYRQTLGQGPEFLTYFQNEAQLEKSRLLSDRFSAERPKGSFSTLEIQRTEQGDSAMYLCASSFAGPYEQYFGPGTRLTVT.

In DNA, the CDR3 is TGTGCCAGCAGAAGACTAGCGGGGTTAGATACGCAGTATTTT. Encoded protein: CASRRLAGLDTQYF. The J gene is TRBJ2-3, the V gene TRBV6-5; 11 bases map to TRBD2. Germline V gene lookup returns CDR1 MNHEY and CDR2 SVGAGI. The CDR3 sequence is 14 residues long. The trim removed 6 bases at V and 5 bases at J, leaving 4 bases unmatched.

The chain uses TRBV28 and TRBJ1-2; TRBD1 matches 7 bases. V lost 5 bases and J lost 4; bases outside the gene matches: 1. Germline V gene sequence: CDR1 MDHEN, CDR2 SYDVKM. CDR3 length: 12 residues. This CDR3 is CASSGTVYGYTF. CDR3 sequence (DNA): TGTGCCAGCAGTGGGACAGTCTATGGCTACACCTTC.

The chain carries TRBV13 and TRBJ1-2; 8 bases are shared with TRBD1. Germline-derived CDR1 and CDR2 are PRHDT and FYEKMQ (reference sequence). V shed 8 bases and J 5 bases; nucleotides not matched to a gene: 7. This CDR3 contains 13 residues. The CDR3 DNA reads TGTGCCAGCCGCAGGGGGCGCCGGTATGGCTACACCTTC. It is translated as CASRRGRRYGYTF.

V is TRBV15 and J is TRBJ2-1; 9 bases are a match to TRBD2. The CDR3 has 14 amino acids. V gave up 10 bases and J gave up 0 bases; unmatched junction bases: 4. Per the germline V gene, CDR1 is LNHNV and CDR2 is YYDKDF (reference sequence). The chain's CDR3 is CASRAGGSYNEQFF. The CDR3, as DNA: TGTGCCAGCCGAGCGGGAGGCTCCTACAATGAGCAGTTCTTC. Variable domain in full (rest from reference TRBV15 and TRBJ2-1): DAMVIQNPRYQVTQFGKPVTLSCSQTLNHNVMYWYQQKSSQAPKLLFHYYDKDFNNEADTPDNFQSRRPNTSFCFLDIRSPGLGDTAMYLCASRAGGSYNEQFFGPGTRLTVL.

In DNA form, the CDR3 reads TGTGCCAGCAGCTTAGTCGTGGGACAGGTACTGAACACCATATATTTT. This encodes CASSLVVGQVLNTIYF. The chain has TRBV7-2 and TRBJ1-3, with 8 bases identical to TRBD1. The CDR3 totals 16 residues. Germline V gene sequence: CDR1 SGHTA, CDR2 FQGNSA. The V segment lost 1 base and the J segment 7 bases; nucleotides outside the gene matches: 9.

The chain employs TRBV27 and TRBJ1-5, with 7 bases fitting TRBD1. The CDR3 length is 17 residues. V lost 4 bases, J lost 0 bases, and 9 bases stayed unmatched. CDR1 is MNHEY and CDR2 is SMNVEV in the germline V gene (reference sequence). The CDR3 sequence is CASSSFQDRYSNQPQHF. The DNA of the CDR3 is TGTGCCAGCAGTTCCTTTCAGGACAGGTATAGCAATCAGCCCCAGCATTTT.

This chain connects TRBV9 to TRBJ2-2, with D perhaps matching TRBD2 (6 bases). Germline V gives CDR1 SGDLS, CDR2 YYNGEE. The CDR3 loop spans 15 amino acids. V was trimmed by 3 bases and J by 7 bases, leaving 16 bases between them. CDR3 residues: CASSGLGTPGGELFF. DNA for the CDR3: TGTGCCAGCAGCGGACTCGGGACTCCCGGCGGGGAGCTGTTTTTT.

CDR3 nucleotides: TGCGCCAGCAGCTTGGGGGACAGGGGGCACGGGGAGCTGTTTTTT. The encoded protein is CASSLGDRGHGELFF. V is TRBV5-1 and J is TRBJ2-2; 12 positions match TRBD1. The CDR3 covers 15 residues. V was pared by 0 bases and J by 7 bases, with 1 base of the junction left unmatched. CDR1 and CDR2 from the germline V gene are SGHRS and YFSETQ.

The chain combines TRBV29-1 with TRBJ1-1; TRBD1 might be the D (6 bases). The CDR3 spans 15 residues. Germline V lookup: CDR1 SQVTM, CDR2 ANQGSEA. CDR3 protein: CTGWEIEQGIAGAFF. CDR3 in DNA: TGCACAGGTTGGGAAATAGAACAGGGAATCGCTGGAGCTTTCTTT.

This clone was detected only a few times. This chain uses TRBV19 with TRBJ2-7; TRBD1 aligns across 8 bases. CDR3 length: 14 residues. Germline CDR1 is LNHDA and CDR2 is SQIVND (reference sequence). J was trimmed by 5 bases and V by 6 bases; bases with no gene match: 9. CDR3 DNA: TGTGCCAGTAGCCCGGGACAGGTTTTGAACGAGCAGTACTTC. Residues: CASSPGQVLNEQYF.

V is TRBV30 and J is TRBJ1-1, with D possibly TRBD1 on 6 matching bases. Per the germline V gene, CDR1 is GTSNPN and CDR2 is SVGIG (reference sequence). V gave up 4 bases and J gave up 5 bases, with 17 bases separating them. The CDR3 spans 14 residues. CDR3 coding DNA: TGTGCCTGGACCCTGGGACAAAAGGGGACTGAAGCTTTCTTT. Translating gives CAWTLGQKGTEAFF.

The rearrangement links TRBV30 to TRBJ1-5; D is unclear. The CDR3 runs 16 residues. V lost 2 bases, J lost 2 bases, and 16 bases lay in between. Germline lookup yields CDR1 GTSNPN and CDR2 SVGIG (reference sequence). Here the CDR3 DNA reads TGTGCCTGGAGTCGGGCAGGAGGTATCGGCAATCAGCCCCAGCATTTT. It codes for CAWSRAGGIGNQPQHF.

The rearrangement uses TRBV27 and TRBJ2-7; D may be TRBD1 (6 bases). The germline V gene has CDR1 MNHEY and CDR2 SMNVEV (reference sequence). The germline V and J ends were trimmed by 2 bases and 7 bases, with 15 bases remaining between them. The CDR3 sequence is 14 residues long. In DNA form, the CDR3 reads TGTGCCAGCAGTTTAAACAGGGATCAGCGGGAGCAGTACTTC. Translation gives CASSLNRDQREQYF.

The chain recombines TRBV5-1 with TRBJ2-7; D is possibly TRBD1 (6 bases). The CDR3 runs to 15 residues. The V gene lost 5 bases and the J gene lost 4 bases, with 19 bases spanning the gap. CDR1 is SGHRS and CDR2 is YFSETQ in the germline V gene. CDR3 region: CASSSTLGATYEQYF. The CDR3 DNA sequence: TGCGCCAGCAGTTCCACCCTGGGGGCTACATACGAGCAGTACTTC.

The J gene is TRBJ1-2, the V gene TRBV27, with a weak D call TRBD1 (6 bases). The CDR3 spans 15 residues. Trimming stripped 5 bases from V and 0 bases from J, with 13 bases between. Germline loops: CDR1 MNHEY, CDR2 SMNVEV (reference sequence). The CDR3 sequence: CASSPQGRANYGYTF. The CDR3 DNA reads TGTGCCAGCAGTCCTCAGGGGAGGGCTAACTATGGCTACACCTTC.

The chain is built from TRBV9 and TRBJ2-2; the match to TRBD1 covers 9 bases. The CDR3 covers 16 residues. The V gene's germline CDR1 is SGDLS and CDR2 YYNGEE. J was trimmed by 4 bases and V by 3 bases; bases with no gene match: 7. The CDR3 is CASSGGQGLITGELFF. The CDR3 DNA reads as TGTGCCAGCAGCGGGGGACAGGGTTTGATCACCGGGGAGCTGTTTTTT.